Detailed here is one T cell receptor beta chain. The antigen is not known. The CDR3 totals 17 residues. V shed 4 bases, J shed 7 bases, and the junction held 14 bases outside the gene matches. Germline CDR1 SGHNT, CDR2 YENEEA. The sample comes from a study of T cell repertoires in cytomegalovirus infection. TCRdb re-called the reads through MiXCR, storing one row per CDR3 protein. The sample records roughly 220,000 distinct CDR3 sequences, about 40% being singletons. This sample comprised CD8+ T cells from cultured PBMCs, obtained from culture after CMV antigen stimulation. This TCR was sampled from a human donor in good health (CMV status not recorded). Some clones in this sample may be carry-over from other donors' samples. This chain uses TRBV11-3 with TRBJ1-5, with TRBD1 matching 9 bases. Here the CDR3 reads CASSSQRTGASVQPQHF. Written as DNA, the CDR3 is TGTGCCAGCAGCTCACAACGGACAGGGGCTTCCGTCCAGCCCCAGCATTTT.